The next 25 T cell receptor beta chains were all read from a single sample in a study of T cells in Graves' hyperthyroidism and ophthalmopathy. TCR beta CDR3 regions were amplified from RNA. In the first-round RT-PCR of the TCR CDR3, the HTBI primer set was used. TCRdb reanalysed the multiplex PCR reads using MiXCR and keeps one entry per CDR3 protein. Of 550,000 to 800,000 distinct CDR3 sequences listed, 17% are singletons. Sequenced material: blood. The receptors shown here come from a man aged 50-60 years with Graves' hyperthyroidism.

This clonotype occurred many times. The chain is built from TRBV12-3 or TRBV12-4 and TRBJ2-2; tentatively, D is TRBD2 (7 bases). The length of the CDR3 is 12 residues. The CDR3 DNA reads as TGTGCAGACAGGAGGGGGGGCGGGGAGCTGTTTTTT. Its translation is CADRRGGGELFF.

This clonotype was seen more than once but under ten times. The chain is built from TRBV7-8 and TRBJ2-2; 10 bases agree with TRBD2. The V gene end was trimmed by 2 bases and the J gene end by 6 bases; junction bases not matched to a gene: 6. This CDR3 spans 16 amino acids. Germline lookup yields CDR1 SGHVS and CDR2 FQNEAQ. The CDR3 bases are TGTGCCAGCAGCTTACTCACTAGCGGGACTCCCGGGGAGCTGTTTTTT. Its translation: CASSLLTSGTPGELFF.

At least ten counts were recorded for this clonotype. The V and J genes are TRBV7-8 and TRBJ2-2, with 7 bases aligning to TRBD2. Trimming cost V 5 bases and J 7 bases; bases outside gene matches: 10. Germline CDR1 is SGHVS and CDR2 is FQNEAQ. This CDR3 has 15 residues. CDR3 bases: TGTGCCAGCAGCCCTATTGGCGGGAGTCACGGGGAGCTGTTTTTT. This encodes CASSPIGGSHGELFF.

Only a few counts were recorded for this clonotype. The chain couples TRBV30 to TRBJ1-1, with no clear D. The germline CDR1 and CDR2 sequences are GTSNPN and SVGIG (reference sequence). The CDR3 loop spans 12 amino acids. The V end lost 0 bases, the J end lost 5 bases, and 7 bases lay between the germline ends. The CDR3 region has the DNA TGTGCCTGGAGTGTAGTGTGGACTGAAGCTTTCTTT. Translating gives CAWSVVWTEAFF.

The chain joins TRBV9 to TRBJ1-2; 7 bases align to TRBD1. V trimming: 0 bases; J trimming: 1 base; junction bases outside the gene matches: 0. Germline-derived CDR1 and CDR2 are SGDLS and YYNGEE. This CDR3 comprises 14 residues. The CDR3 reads CASSVAGGNYGYTF. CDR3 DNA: TGTGCCAGCAGCGTAGCAGGGGGTAACTATGGCTACACCTTC. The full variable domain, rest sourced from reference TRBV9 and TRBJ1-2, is DSGVTQTPKHLITATGQRVTLRCSPRSGDLSVYWYQQSLDQGLQFLIQYYNGEERAKGNILERFSAQQFPDLHSELNLSSLELGDSALYFCASSVAGGNYGYTFGSGTRLTVV.

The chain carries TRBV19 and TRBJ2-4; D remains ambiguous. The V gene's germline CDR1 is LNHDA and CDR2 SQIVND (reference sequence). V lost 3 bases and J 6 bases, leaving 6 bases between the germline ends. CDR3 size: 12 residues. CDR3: CASSMGLNIQYF. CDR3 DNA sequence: TGTGCCAGTAGTATGGGTCTAAACATTCAGTACTTC.

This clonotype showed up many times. This chain's CDR3 is CATRLNGLGRNTEAFF. For the CDR3, the DNA is TGTGCCACCAGGCTAAACGGGTTAGGGCGCAACACTGAAGCTTTCTTT. V and J are TRBV15 and TRBJ1-1; D not resolved. Trimming removed 6 bases from V and 2 bases from J, with 19 bases in between. The CDR3 extends over 16 amino acids. Germline lookup yields CDR1 LNHNV and CDR2 YYDKDF (reference sequence).

The CDR3 DNA follows: TGTGCCAGTAGTATGGGGTCTTTGAACACCGGGGAGCTGTTTTTT. Translation gives CASSMGSLNTGELFF. The chain recombines TRBV19 with TRBJ2-2, with D uncertain. CDR1 is LNHDA, CDR2 SQIVND, per germline (reference sequence). This CDR3 contains 15 residues. Between the trimmed V and J ends, which lost 3 bases and 1 base, there was a span of 9 bases. Full variable domain (rest looked up from reference TRBV19 and TRBJ2-2): DGGITQSPKYLFRKEGQNVTLSCEQNLNHDAMYWYRQDPGQGLRLIYYSQIVNDFQKGDIAEGYSVSREKKESFPLTVTSAQKNPTAFYLCASSMGSLNTGELFFGEGSRLTVL.

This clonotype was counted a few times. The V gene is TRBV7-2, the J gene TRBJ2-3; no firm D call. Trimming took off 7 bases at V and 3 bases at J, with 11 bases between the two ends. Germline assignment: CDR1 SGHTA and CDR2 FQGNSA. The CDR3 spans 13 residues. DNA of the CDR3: TGTGCCAGCACGATGACACAAACAGATACGCAGTATTTT. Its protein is CASTMTQTDTQYF.

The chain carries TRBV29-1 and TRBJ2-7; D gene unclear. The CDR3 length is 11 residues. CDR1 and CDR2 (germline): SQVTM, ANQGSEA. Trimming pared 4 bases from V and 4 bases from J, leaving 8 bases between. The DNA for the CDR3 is TGCAGCGTTGTGGAAGAATACGAGCAGTACTTC. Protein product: CSVVEEYEQYF.

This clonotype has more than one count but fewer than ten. The CDR3, as DNA: TGTGCCAGCAGGGCAGGCGGGGCCGGGGAGCTGTTTTTT. Translating it yields CASRAGGAGELFF. The genes are TRBV5-4 and TRBJ2-2, with D perhaps TRBD2 (6 bases). Germline V CDR1 and CDR2: SGHNT, YYREEE (reference sequence). This CDR3 region has 13 residues. Trimming removed 5 bases at V and 6 bases at J, with 11 bases between.

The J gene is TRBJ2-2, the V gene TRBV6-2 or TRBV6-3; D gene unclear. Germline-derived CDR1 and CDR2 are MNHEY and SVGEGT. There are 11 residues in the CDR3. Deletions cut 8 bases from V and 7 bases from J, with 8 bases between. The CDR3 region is CASVFGGELFF. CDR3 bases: TGTGCCAGCGTTTTCGGCGGGGAGCTGTTTTTT.

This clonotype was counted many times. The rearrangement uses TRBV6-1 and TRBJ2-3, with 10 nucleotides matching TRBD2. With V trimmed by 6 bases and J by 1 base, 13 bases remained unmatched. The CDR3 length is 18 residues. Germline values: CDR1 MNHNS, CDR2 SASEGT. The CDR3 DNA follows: TGTGCCAGCAGAAACCCCCTAGCGGGAGAGTTTGGCACAGATACGCAGTATTTT. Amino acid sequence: CASRNPLAGEFGTDTQYF.

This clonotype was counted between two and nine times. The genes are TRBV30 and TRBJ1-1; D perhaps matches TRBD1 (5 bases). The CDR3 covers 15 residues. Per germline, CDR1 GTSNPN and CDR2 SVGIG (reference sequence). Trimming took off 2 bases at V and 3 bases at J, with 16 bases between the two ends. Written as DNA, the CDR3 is TGTGCCTGGAGTATGGGGGTTAGGGGAGACACTGAAGCTTTCTTT. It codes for CAWSMGVRGDTEAFF. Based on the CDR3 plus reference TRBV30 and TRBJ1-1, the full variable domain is SQTIHQWPATLVQPVGSPLSLECTVEGTSNPNLYWYRQAAGRGLQLLFYSVGIGQISSEVPQNLSASRPQDRQFILSSKKLLLSDSGFYLCAWSMGVRGDTEAFFGQGTRLTVV.

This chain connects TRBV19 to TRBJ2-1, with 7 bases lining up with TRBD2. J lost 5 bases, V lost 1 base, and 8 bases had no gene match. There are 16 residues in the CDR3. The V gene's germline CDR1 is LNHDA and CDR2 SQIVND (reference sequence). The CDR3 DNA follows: TGTGCCAGTAGTATAGTCACGGCGGGAGCCCACAATGAGCAGTTCTTC. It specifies CASSIVTAGAHNEQFF.

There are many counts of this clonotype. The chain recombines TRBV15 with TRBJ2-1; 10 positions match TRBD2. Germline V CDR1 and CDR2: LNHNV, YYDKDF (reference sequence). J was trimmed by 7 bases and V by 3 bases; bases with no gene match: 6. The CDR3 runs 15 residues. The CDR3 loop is CATSSSVAGGNEQFF. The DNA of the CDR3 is TGTGCCACCAGCAGTTCCGTAGCGGGGGGTAATGAGCAGTTCTTC.

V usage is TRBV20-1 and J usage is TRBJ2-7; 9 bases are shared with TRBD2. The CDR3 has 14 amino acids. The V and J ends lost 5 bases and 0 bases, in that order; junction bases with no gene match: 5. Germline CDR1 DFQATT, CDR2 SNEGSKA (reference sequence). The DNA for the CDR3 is TGCAGTGCTGGGTTTAGCGGGAGCTCCTACGAGCAGTACTTC. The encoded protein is CSAGFSGSSYEQYF.

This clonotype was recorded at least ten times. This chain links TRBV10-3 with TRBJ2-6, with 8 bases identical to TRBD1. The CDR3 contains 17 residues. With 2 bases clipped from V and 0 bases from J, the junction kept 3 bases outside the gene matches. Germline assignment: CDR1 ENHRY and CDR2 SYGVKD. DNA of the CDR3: TGTGCCATCAGTGAGAGGACAGGGCTCTCTGGGGCCAACGTCCTGACTTTC. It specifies CAISERTGLSGANVLTF.

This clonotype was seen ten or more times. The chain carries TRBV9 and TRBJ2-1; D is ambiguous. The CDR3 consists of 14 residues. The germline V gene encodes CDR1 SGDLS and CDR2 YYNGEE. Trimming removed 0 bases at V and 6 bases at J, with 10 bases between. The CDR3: CASSVGGLANEQFF. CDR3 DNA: TGTGCCAGCAGCGTAGGTGGGTTAGCCAATGAGCAGTTCTTC.

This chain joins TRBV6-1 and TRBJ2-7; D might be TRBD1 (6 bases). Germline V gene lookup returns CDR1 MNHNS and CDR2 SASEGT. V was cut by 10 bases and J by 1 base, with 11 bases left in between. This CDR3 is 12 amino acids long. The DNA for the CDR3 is TGTGCCATCACCGGGACATCCTACGAGCAGTACTTC. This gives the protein CAITGTSYEQYF.

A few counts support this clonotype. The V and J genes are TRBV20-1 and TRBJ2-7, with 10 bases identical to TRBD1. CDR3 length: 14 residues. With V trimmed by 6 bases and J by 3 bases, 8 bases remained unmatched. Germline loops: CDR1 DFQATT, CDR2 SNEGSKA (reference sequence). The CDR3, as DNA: TGCAGTGCGCCACGGGGGGACAGGGGCTACGAGCAGTACTTC. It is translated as CSAPRGDRGYEQYF.

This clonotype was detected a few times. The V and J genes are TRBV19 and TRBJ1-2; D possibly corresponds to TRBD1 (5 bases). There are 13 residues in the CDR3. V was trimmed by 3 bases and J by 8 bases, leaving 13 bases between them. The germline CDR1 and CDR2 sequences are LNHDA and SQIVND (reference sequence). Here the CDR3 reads CASSMVGEGGYTF. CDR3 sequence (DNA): TGTGCCAGTAGTATGGTAGGGGAAGGAGGCTACACCTTC.

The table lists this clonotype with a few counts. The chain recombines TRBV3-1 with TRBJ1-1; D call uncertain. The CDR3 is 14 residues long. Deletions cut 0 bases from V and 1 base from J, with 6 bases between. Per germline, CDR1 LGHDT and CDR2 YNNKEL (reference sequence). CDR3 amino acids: CASSQDRSNTEAFF. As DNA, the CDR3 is TGTGCCAGCAGCCAAGATCGATCGAACACTGAAGCTTTCTTT.

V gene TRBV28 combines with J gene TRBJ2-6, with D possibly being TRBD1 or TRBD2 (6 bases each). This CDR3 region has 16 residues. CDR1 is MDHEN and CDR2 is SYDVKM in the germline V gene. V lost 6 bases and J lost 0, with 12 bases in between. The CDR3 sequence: CASRQGLGSGANVLTF. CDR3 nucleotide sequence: TGTGCCAGCAGACAGGGACTGGGCTCTGGGGCCAACGTCCTGACTTTC.

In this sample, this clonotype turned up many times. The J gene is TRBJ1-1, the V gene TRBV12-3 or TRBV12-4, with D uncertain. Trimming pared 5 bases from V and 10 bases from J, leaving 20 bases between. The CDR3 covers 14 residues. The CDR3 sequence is CASSPYSVGKGAFF. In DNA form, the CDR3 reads TGTGCCAGCAGTCCGTATTCCGTAGGTAAGGGAGCTTTCTTT.